These 31 T cell receptor beta chains were sequenced from one sample in a study of cytomegalovirus exposure and HLA in healthy donors. Amplification used 60 Vbeta primers and 13 Jbeta primers. The data were produced by immunoSEQ multiplex PCR, yet TCRdb's version contains in-frame clones alone and is incomplete. This table holds around 190,000 clones, around 88% found once. Material for sequencing was PBMCs. Every receptor here comes from a woman younger than 45 in good health and CMV-seronegative.

V usage is TRBV29-1 and J usage is TRBJ1-1; D is unclear. The CDR3 contains 13 residues. The germline V gene has CDR1 SQVTM and CDR2 ANQGSEA. V shed 5 bases and J shed 0 bases, with 10 bases lying between them. For the CDR3, the DNA is TGCAGCGTTTATAGGCGGATGAACACTGAAGCTTTCTTT. Translating it yields CSVYRRMNTEAFF.

V usage is TRBV7-6 and J usage is TRBJ2-5; 9 bases agree with TRBD1. V shed 5 bases, J shed 3 bases, and the junction held 7 bases outside the gene matches. The V gene's germline CDR1 is SGHVS and CDR2 FNYEAQ. The CDR3 extends over 15 amino acids. The CDR3 reads CASSPETGGEETQYF. The CDR3 region has the DNA TGTGCCAGCAGCCCTGAGACAGGGGGTGAAGAGACCCAGTACTTC. Supplemented by reference TRBV7-6 and TRBJ2-5, the full variable domain reads GAGVSQSPRYKVTKRGQDVALRCDPISGHVSLYWYRQALGQGPEFLTYFNYEAQQDKSGLPNDRFSAERPEGSISTLTIQRTEQRDSAMYRCASSPETGGEETQYFGPGTRLLVL.

The J gene is TRBJ1-1, the V gene TRBV29-1; 7 bases line up with TRBD1. The CDR3 runs to 15 residues. The germline CDR1 and CDR2 sequences are SQVTM and ANQGSEA. The J segment lost 1 base and the V segment lost 5 bases, leaving 10 bases of the junction unmatched. The CDR3 here is CSVRNRGGWNTEAFF. The CDR3 nucleotides read TGCAGCGTTCGAAACAGGGGAGGCTGGAACACTGAAGCTTTCTTT.

The V and J genes are TRBV7-8 and TRBJ2-3; the match to TRBD2 covers 7 bases. The CDR3 sequence is 15 residues long. Germline CDR1 and CDR2: SGHVS and FQNEAQ. Unmatched junction bases numbered 3, after V lost 2 bases and J lost 1 base. The CDR3 DNA sequence: TGTGCCAGCAGCTTAAGCAGCGGGGGCACAGATACGCAGTATTTT. This encodes CASSLSSGGTDTQYF.

V is TRBV15 and J is TRBJ2-7; 8 positions match TRBD1. Germline V CDR1 and CDR2: LNHNV, YYDKDF (reference sequence). V was clipped by 5 bases and J by 2 bases; unmatched bases: 5. The CDR3 totals 14 residues. This chain's CDR3 is CATSVRQGPYEQYF. CDR3 sequence (DNA): TGTGCCACCAGCGTACGACAGGGGCCCTACGAGCAGTACTTC. The full variable domain, its missing parts supplied by reference TRBV15 and TRBJ2-7, is DAMVIQNPRYQVTQFGKPVTLSCSQTLNHNVMYWYQQKSSQAPKLLFHYYDKDFNNEADTPDNFQSRRPNTSFCFLDIRSPGLGDTAMYLCATSVRQGPYEQYFGPGTRLTVT.

The V call is TRBV6-6, the J call TRBJ2-1; 14 bases align to TRBD2. The V segment lost 6 bases and the J segment 7 bases; nucleotides outside the gene matches: 8. There are 16 residues in the CDR3. The germline V gene encodes CDR1 MNHNY and CDR2 SVGAGI (reference sequence). The CDR3 here is CASSGGTSGRKNEQFF. CDR3 DNA sequence: TGTGCCAGCAGCGGCGGGACTAGCGGGAGAAAGAATGAGCAGTTCTTC.

This chain's CDR3 is CAWSVGGQNTGELFF. The DNA of the CDR3 is TGTGCCTGGAGTGTAGGGGGACAGAACACCGGGGAGCTGTTTTTT. The rearrangement joins TRBV30 to TRBJ2-2; D perhaps matches TRBD1 (6 bases). The CDR3 runs 15 residues. Looked up from germline, CDR1 is GTSNPN and CDR2 is SVGIG (reference sequence). The germline V and J ends were trimmed by 0 bases and 1 base, with 9 bases remaining between them.

This clone has just one count. The genes are TRBV10-3 and TRBJ2-2; possibly TRBD1 for D (5 bases). Looked up from germline, CDR1 is ENHRY and CDR2 is SYGVKD. Trimming removed 4 bases at V and 6 bases at J, with 9 bases between. The CDR3 has 13 residues. CDR3 amino acids: CAISVQGSGELFF. CDR3 sequence (DNA): TGTGCCATCAGTGTTCAGGGCTCCGGGGAGCTGTTTTTT.

The CDR3 nucleotides are TGTGCCTGGAGGGGACAGGGGCTACCCACAGATACGCAGTATTTT. It encodes CAWRGQGLPTDTQYF. The genes are TRBV30 and TRBJ2-3; 10 bases are a match to TRBD1. Germline V lookup: CDR1 GTSNPN, CDR2 SVGIG (reference sequence). Unmatched junction bases numbered 5, after V lost 3 bases and J lost 2 bases. This CDR3 spans 15 amino acids.

The chain employs TRBV9 and TRBJ2-7, with D tentatively TRBD2 (6 bases). The CDR3 consists of 13 residues. The V and J ends lost 0 bases and 7 bases respectively, with 11 bases between them. CDR1 and CDR2 (germline): SGDLS, YYNGEE. The CDR3: CASSVGGGTEQYF. CDR3 nucleotide sequence: TGTGCCAGCAGCGTAGGTGGGGGGACTGAGCAGTACTTC.

The V gene is TRBV7-9, the J gene TRBJ2-6, with D unresolved. V lost 5 bases and J 0 bases, leaving 11 bases between the germline ends. The germline V gene has CDR1 SEHNR and CDR2 FQNEAQ (reference sequence). The CDR3 has 16 amino acids. The chain's CDR3 is CASSRTDTSGANVLTF. The CDR3, as DNA: TGTGCCAGCAGCCGTACCGACACCTCTGGGGCCAACGTCCTGACTTTC.

The rearrangement links TRBV28 to TRBJ1-3; D call uncertain. Trimming took off 4 bases at V and 2 bases at J, with 9 bases between the two ends. Germline CDR1 and CDR2: MDHEN and SYDVKM. This CDR3 has 14 amino acids. For the CDR3, the DNA is TGTGCCAGCAGTTCCAGGCTCCCTGGAAACACCATATATTTT. It codes for CASSSRLPGNTIYF.

The chain recombines TRBV2 with TRBJ2-5, with 8 bases that match TRBD1. The V and J ends lost 3 bases and 2 bases, in that order; junction bases with no gene match: 5. The CDR3 sequence is 15 residues long. Germline V gives CDR1 SNHLY, CDR2 FYNNEI. The CDR3 DNA reads as TGTGCCAGCAGTGATCGCAGGGGGCTGCAAGAGACCCAGTACTTC. It specifies CASSDRRGLQETQYF.

Notes on this clone: The junction departs from germline at one end; a sequencing error may be responsible. The rearrangement links TRBV7-9 to TRBJ2-1; D might be TRBD1 (7 bases). Germline V CDR1 and CDR2: SEHNR, FQNEAQ (reference sequence). The CDR3 is 16 amino acids. The CDR3 protein is CSSSLEGGGNFNEQFF. The CDR3, as DNA: TGTTCCAGCAGCTTAGAAGGGGGCGGGAACTTCAATGAGCAGTTCTTC.

The chain is built from TRBV28 and TRBJ2-2; 15 bases fit TRBD2. Germline assignment: CDR1 MDHEN and CDR2 SYDVKM. The CDR3 spans 20 residues. V was clipped by 5 bases and J by 3 bases; unmatched bases: 13. In DNA form, the CDR3 reads TGTGCCAGCAGTCCAGCGCGTGGACTAGCGGGGGGGCCGTACACCGGGGAGCTGTTTTTT. Translation gives CASSPARGLAGGPYTGELFF. The complete variable domain, with remaining parts taken from reference TRBV28 and TRBJ2-2, reads DVKVTQSSRYLVKRTGEKVFLECVQDMDHENMFWYRQDPGLGLRLIYFSYDVKMKEKGDIPEGYSVSREKKERFSLILESASTNQTSMYLCASSPARGLAGGPYTGELFFGEGSRLTVL.

The V and J genes are TRBV10-3 and TRBJ2-7; D may be TRBD2 (6 bases). With 6 bases removed from V and 6 bases from J, the gap between germline ends came to 21 bases. The length of the CDR3 is 15 residues. The V gene's germline CDR1 is ENHRY and CDR2 SYGVKD. The chain's CDR3 is CAIRRERDIDGEQYF. CDR3 bases: TGTGCCATCAGACGGGAGAGGGATATAGACGGCGAGCAGTACTTC.

As to this clone: The sample has other DNA sequences that encode this CDR3 too. The chain links TRBV19 to TRBJ1-5; the D gene is possibly TRBD1 (6 bases). The germline CDR1 and CDR2 sequences are LNHDA and SQIVND (reference sequence). The CDR3 contains 13 residues. Trimming took 8 bases from V and 3 from J, leaving 11 bases between them. This chain's CDR3 is CASSGTPNQPQHF. For the CDR3, the DNA is TGTGCCAGTTCCGGGACACCCAATCAGCCCCAGCATTTT.

This clone was observed a single time. This rearrangement joins TRBV4-1 to TRBJ2-7; 9 bases are shared with TRBD2. The trim removed 1 base at V and 3 bases at J, leaving 10 bases unmatched. The CDR3 is 17 amino acids. CDR1 MGHRA and CDR2 YSYEKL come from the germline V gene. The CDR3 region has the DNA TGCGCCAGCAGCCAAGGTCCGGGGAGCGGGGGGAACTACGAGCAGTACTTC. Protein: CASSQGPGSGGNYEQYF.

This CDR3 is CASSPSSTGRIRTDTEAFF. The CDR3 DNA sequence: TGTGCCAGCAGCCCTTCCTCGACAGGGAGGATCCGAACGGACACTGAAGCTTTCTTT. V usage is TRBV7-2 and J usage is TRBJ1-1, with 7 bases lining up with TRBD1. Germline V gives CDR1 SGHTA, CDR2 FQGNSA. The CDR3 contains 19 residues. J was trimmed by 3 bases and V by 5 bases; bases with no gene match: 21.

The chain recombines TRBV18 with TRBJ2-5, with D maybe TRBD2 (5 bases). The V end was cut by 3 bases, the J end by 5 bases, with 13 bases between. The CDR3 covers 14 residues. Germline lookup yields CDR1 KGHSH and CDR2 LQKENI. The CDR3 here is CASSPDTRSETQYF. For the CDR3, the DNA is TGTGCCAGCTCACCGGATACTAGATCGGAGACCCAGTACTTC. The full variable domain, with the rest looked up from reference TRBV18 and TRBJ2-5, is NAGVMQNPRHLVRRRGQEARLRCSPMKGHSHVYWYRQLPEEGLKFMVYLQKENIIDESGMPKERFSAEFPKEGPSILRIQQVVRGDSAAYFCASSPDTRSETQYFGPGTRLLVL.

This chain connects TRBV6-1 to TRBJ2-1; D might be TRBD1 (6 bases). The length of the CDR3 is 17 residues. With 3 bases removed from V and 2 bases from J, the gap between germline ends came to 17 bases. Germline lookup yields CDR1 MNHNS and CDR2 SASEGT. This CDR3 is CASSDPTGLWTYNEQFF. For the CDR3, the DNA is TGTGCCAGCAGTGACCCTACAGGGCTCTGGACCTACAATGAGCAGTTCTTC.

The chain carries TRBV19 and TRBJ2-5; 7 nucleotides match TRBD2. CDR3 length: 15 residues. The V and J ends lost 7 bases and 5 bases, in that order; junction bases with no gene match: 13. In germline, CDR1 is LNHDA, CDR2 SQIVND (reference sequence). CDR3 in DNA: TGTGCCAGTACCGACCACAATCGGGGGGTCGAGACCCAGTACTTC. Amino acid sequence: CASTDHNRGVETQYF.

This rearrangement joins TRBV21-1 to TRBJ1-2; TRBD1, as called in the table, went unchecked against the DNA. TRBV21-1 is a pseudogene locus. The CDR3 length is 15 residues. CDR3 region: CASSKRDRESRGYTF. CDR3 coding DNA: TGTGCCAGCAGCAAAAGGGACAGGGAGAGTCGCGGCTACACCTTC.

The rearrangement links TRBV5-1 to TRBJ2-3; TRBD2 is a possible D gene (6 bases). The CDR3 contains 15 residues. V was trimmed by 3 bases and J by 2 bases, leaving 13 bases between them. Germline CDR1 is SGHRS and CDR2 is YFSETQ. CDR3 nucleotide sequence: TGCGCCAGCAGCTCGGGGGAAGGTCTCACAGATACGCAGTATTTT. Its translation: CASSSGEGLTDTQYF.

V and J are TRBV28 and TRBJ2-3, with D perhaps TRBD1 (6 bases). Between the trimmed V and J ends, which lost 4 bases and 1 base, there was a span of 9 bases. Looked up from germline, CDR1 is MDHEN and CDR2 is SYDVKM. There are 14 residues in the CDR3. As DNA, the CDR3 is TGTGCCAGCAGTTACACAGGGCGCACAGATACGCAGTATTTT. Translation gives CASSYTGRTDTQYF.

The rearrangement links TRBV10-1 to TRBJ2-3, with D possibly matching TRBD1 (6 bases). Trimming left V 6 bases short and J 0 bases short, with 22 bases between. The CDR3 extends over 18 amino acids. Germline assignment: CDR1 WNHNN and CDR2 SYGVQD (reference sequence). The chain's CDR3 is CASRGFEDRPPSTDTQYF. Written as DNA, the CDR3 is TGCGCCAGCAGGGGGTTTGAGGACAGACCTCCTAGCACAGATACGCAGTATTTT.

This chain joins TRBV28 and TRBJ1-3; perhaps TRBD1 as D (6 bases). Trimming removed 7 bases from V and 3 bases from J, with 19 bases in between. This CDR3 region has 16 residues. The germline V gene has CDR1 MDHEN and CDR2 SYDVKM. DNA for the CDR3: TGTGCCAGCATCCAATCTGGGGACATGGTTGGAAACACCATATATTTT. Protein product: CASIQSGDMVGNTIYF.

This clone was detected only once. The rearrangement uses TRBV11-2 and TRBJ2-7, with TRBD2 identical over 8 bases. Germline V gives CDR1 SGHAT, CDR2 FQNNGV. V lost 4 bases, J lost 6 bases, and 11 bases stayed unmatched. The CDR3 runs 15 residues. CDR3 sequence reads: CASSSLRGGKVEQYF. The CDR3 coding sequence is TGTGCCAGCAGCTCGCTCCGGGGGGGCAAGGTCGAGCAGTACTTC.

The chain couples TRBV5-6 to TRBJ2-1; 10 bases agree with TRBD2. The trim removed 0 bases at V and 4 bases at J, leaving 4 bases unmatched. The CDR3 sequence is 16 residues long. CDR1 is SGHDT and CDR2 is YYEEEE in the germline V gene. The DNA of the CDR3 is TGTGCCAGCAGCTTGGCTCTAGCGGGGGCTTACAATGAGCAGTTCTTC. Amino acids: CASSLALAGAYNEQFF. Filled out from reference TRBV5-6 and TRBJ2-1, the complete variable domain reads DAGVTQSPTHLIKTRGQQVTLRCSPKSGHDTVSWYQQALGQGPQFIFQYYEEEERQRGNFPDRFSGHQFPNYSSELNVNALLLGDSALYLCASSLALAGAYNEQFFGPGTRLTVL.

The chain joins TRBV4-1 to TRBJ2-3; TRBD2 matches 16 bases. The CDR3 is 21 amino acids. Germline CDR1 and CDR2: MGHRA and YSYEKL. V lost 0 bases to trimming and J lost 6 bases; unmatched junction nucleotides: 15. The CDR3 bases are TGCGCCAGCAGCCAAGATAAGGGGACTAGCGGGAGGGCTGTGCAGGGGGATACGCAGTATTTT. Its protein is CASSQDKGTSGRAVQGDTQYF.

This clone has a handful of counts. The chain uses TRBV6-1 and TRBJ1-5, with no clear D. V was cut by 4 bases and J by 0 bases, with 10 bases left in between. This CDR3 comprises 15 residues. Germline V gene data show CDR1 as MNHNS and CDR2 as SASEGT. The CDR3 loop reads CASSVQDPSNQPQHF. CDR3 DNA sequence: TGTGCCAGCAGTGTCCAGGATCCTAGCAATCAGCCCCAGCATTTT.